This TCR beta chain was captured in a study of blood T cell repertoires in COVID-19. Study information: Samples representing acute and convalescent COVID-19 were sourced from the United States, Italy and Spain. PBMCs, B-cell-depleted T cells, or T cells were the source of the cDNA or gDNA that made up the material.

Under the authors' procedure: Estimates of nucleated cell counts were drawn from the amplification of reference gene primers. Profiling relied on immunoSEQ multiplex PCR, and the TCRdb table lists in-frame clones only, not all of them. V and J calls and clone size follow that table, whereas D and trimming were derived from the DNA. The repertoire holds 30,000 to 50,000 clones, with just under 95% as singletons. CDR1 and CDR2 from the germline V gene are SQVTM and ANQGSEA. Trimming cost V 3 bases and J 6 bases, with 15 bases left between them. CDR3 length equals 14 residues. The sample comprised peripheral blood. The source of this sequence is a human donor with active COVID-19. The donor label of this sample is uncertain. The rearrangement uses TRBV29-1 and TRBJ2-1; the D is unclear. DNA for the CDR3: TGCAGCGTTGACCTAGGTTCTTTCGGCAATGAGCAGTTCTTC. Its translation: CSVDLGSFGNEQFF.